This T cell receptor beta chain was profiled in a study of blood T cell repertoires in COVID-19. This table comes from immunoSEQ multiplex PCR, and its TCRdb copy is limited to in-frame clones, with some not included. The table includes roughly 260,000 clones, approximately 83% detected once. Germline lookup yields CDR1 LNHDA and CDR2 SQIVND (reference sequence). V was clipped by 8 bases and J by 1 base; unmatched bases: 11. CDR3 size: 16 residues. V usage is TRBV19 and J usage is TRBJ1-1; 9 positions agree with TRBD1. The sequence came from a woman aged 50 to 65 who had recovered from COVID-19. The specimen sequenced was PBMCs or T cells enriched from blood (not recorded which). CDR3 in DNA: TGTGCCAGTGTACCGAACTACAGGGGGCAGAACACTGAAGCTTTCTTT. As protein: CASVPNYRGQNTEAFF.